The 27 T cell receptor beta chains below were found in one sample sequenced in a study of immune evolution from preneoplasia to lung adenocarcinoma. Profiling relied on immunoSEQ multiplex PCR, and the TCRdb table lists in-frame clones only, not all of them. The sample has approximately 11,000 clones, under 80% seen once; the top ten hold 3% to 5%. The source material was FFPE minimally invasive lung adenocarcinoma tissue. The receptors here all came from a person in their sixties or seventies with lung adenocarcinoma.

The chain employs TRBV30 and TRBJ2-1; 7 positions match TRBD1. From germline, CDR1 is GTSNPN and CDR2 SVGIG (reference sequence). Losses at the gene ends were 5 bases for V and 8 bases for J; bases not matched to a gene: 6. The CDR3 runs to 12 residues. The CDR3: CAWCRGIDEQFF. CDR3 bases: TGTGCCTGGTGCAGGGGGATCGATGAGCAGTTCTTC. Full variable domain (outside the CDR3, taken from reference TRBV30 and TRBJ2-1): SQTIHQWPATLVQPVGSPLSLECTVEGTSNPNLYWYRQAAGRGLQLLFYSVGIGQISSEVPQNLSASRPQDRQFILSSKKLLLSDSGFYLCAWCRGIDEQFFGPGTRLTVL.

Turning to this clone: The same CDR3 arises from other DNA sequences in this sample as well. The chain couples TRBV11-1 to TRBJ2-7; TRBD2 matches 12 bases. The CDR3 covers 19 residues. The V gene end was trimmed by 5 bases and the J gene end by 0 bases; junction bases not matched to a gene: 14. Germline V gives CDR1 SGHAT, CDR2 FQDESV (reference sequence). The CDR3 DNA sequence: TGTGCCAGCAGCCTTACCCGCGGACTAGCGGGGCCGTCCTCCTACGAGCAGTACTTC. It specifies CASSLTRGLAGPSSYEQYF.

Only a few counts were recorded for this clone. This chain joins TRBV5-6 and TRBJ2-2; 8 bases fit TRBD1. The CDR3 is 16 residues long. V trimming: 4 bases; J trimming: 5 bases; junction bases outside the gene matches: 10. In germline, CDR1 is SGHDT, CDR2 YYEEEE. The chain's CDR3 is CASSRGAGGDTGELFF. The CDR3 DNA reads as TGTGCCAGCAGCCGAGGGGCAGGGGGCGATACCGGGGAGCTGTTTTTT.

The chain recombines TRBV11-2 with TRBJ1-2; no clear D. Germline V lookup: CDR1 SGHAT, CDR2 FQNNGV. This CDR3 comprises 14 residues. Trimming took 1 base from V and 6 from J, leaving 12 bases between them. This CDR3 is CASSLVVPVDGYTF. In DNA form, the CDR3 reads TGTGCCAGCAGCTTAGTAGTCCCTGTTGATGGCTACACCTTC. Combining the CDR3 with reference TRBV11-2 and TRBJ1-2 gives the whole variable domain EAGVAQSPRYKIIEKRQSVAFWCNPISGHATLYWYQQILGQGPKLLIQFQNNGVVDDSQLPKDRFSAERLKGVDSTLKIQPAKLEDSAVYLCASSLVVPVDGYTFGSGTRLTVV.

CDR3 region: CASSPKERVTYNEQFF. The CDR3 DNA follows: TGTGCCAGCAGCCCCAAAGAGCGGGTGACGTACAATGAGCAGTTCTTC. The rearrangement links TRBV7-9 to TRBJ2-1, with D maybe TRBD2 (6 bases). V shed 5 bases and J shed 4 bases, with 18 bases lying between them. Germline CDR1 SEHNR, CDR2 FQNEAQ (reference sequence). The CDR3 consists of 16 residues.

The J gene is TRBJ2-1, the V gene TRBV9; 8 nucleotides align to TRBD2. The CDR3 length is 18 residues. Germline V gene lookup returns CDR1 SGDLS and CDR2 YYNGEE. The trim removed 3 bases at V and 2 bases at J, leaving 13 bases unmatched. CDR3 sequence: CASSAGEVAGSTYNEQFF. For the CDR3, the DNA is TGTGCCAGCAGCGCTGGGGAAGTAGCGGGATCGACCTACAATGAGCAGTTCTTC.

J is TRBJ2-1 and V is TRBV10-2, with 7 bases aligning to TRBD1. Germline-derived CDR1 and CDR2 are WSHSY and SAAADI. V dropped 7 bases and J dropped 0; count of bases not matched to a gene: 6. This CDR3 is 15 amino acids long. The DNA for the CDR3 is TGCGCCAGCACTTCCGGGACAGTCTCCTACAATGAGCAGTTCTTC. Its protein product is CASTSGTVSYNEQFF.

The chain is built from TRBV30 and TRBJ2-1; the match to TRBD1 covers 7 bases. Trimming cost V 0 bases and J 14 bases; bases outside gene matches: 4. The CDR3 has 11 amino acids. In germline, CDR1 is GTSNPN, CDR2 SVGIG (reference sequence). Written as DNA, the CDR3 is TGTGCCTGGAGTGTGAGGGGGCCGGAGTTCTTC. Protein sequence: CAWSVRGPEFF.

This clone has only a few counts. The chain employs TRBV2 and TRBJ2-5, with TRBD2 identical over 9 bases. J gave up 3 bases and V 1 base, and 3 bases lay outside the gene matches. Germline V CDR1 and CDR2: SNHLY, FYNNEI. The CDR3 consists of 15 residues. The CDR3 reads CASSEGLAVKETQYF. The CDR3 coding sequence is TGTGCCAGCAGTGAAGGACTAGCGGTGAAAGAGACCCAGTACTTC.

The V and J genes are TRBV10-1 and TRBJ2-3, with TRBD2 matching 9 bases. The CDR3 runs 15 residues. CDR1 and CDR2 from the germline V gene are WNHNN and SYGVQD (reference sequence). J lost 3 bases, V lost 4 bases, and 5 bases had no gene match. The chain's CDR3 is CASSGLAGTTDTQYF. CDR3 DNA sequence: TGCGCCAGCAGTGGGCTAGCGGGGACGACAGATACGCAGTATTTT.

The V and J genes are TRBV5-1 and TRBJ1-2; perhaps TRBD1 as D (5 bases). Per germline, CDR1 SGHRS and CDR2 YFSETQ. This CDR3 is built from 14 residues. Trimming left V 0 bases short and J 7 bases short, with 13 bases between. Written as DNA, the CDR3 is TGCGCCAGCAGCTTGGGACCAGGGCTTGCTGGCTACACCTTC. Translating it yields CASSLGPGLAGYTF.

This clone was recorded a few times. The chain is built from TRBV27 and TRBJ2-7, with D perhaps given as TRBD1 or TRBD2 (5 bases each). The germline V gene has CDR1 MNHEY and CDR2 SMNVEV (reference sequence). Trimming took off 11 bases at V and 1 base at J, with 15 bases between the two ends. The CDR3 is 13 amino acids. The CDR3 loop reads CAVMRGGSYEQYF. Here the CDR3 DNA reads TGTGCCGTAATGAGGGGCGGATCCTACGAGCAGTACTTC.

The chain couples TRBV28 to TRBJ1-1; D may be TRBD1 (6 bases). Germline V CDR1 and CDR2: MDHEN, SYDVKM. This CDR3 comprises 12 residues. V gave up 2 bases and J gave up 12 bases, with 13 bases separating them. DNA for the CDR3: TGTGCCAGCAGTTTAGAAGGACAGAAAACTTTCTTT. This sequence encodes CASSLEGQKTFF. Supplemented by reference TRBV28 and TRBJ1-1, the full variable domain reads DVKVTQSSRYLVKRTGEKVFLECVQDMDHENMFWYRQDPGLGLRLIYFSYDVKMKEKGDIPEGYSVSREKKERFSLILESASTNQTSMYLCASSLEGQKTFFGQGTRLTVV.

The J gene is TRBJ2-6, the V gene TRBV11-1; a possible D gene is TRBD2 (6 bases). CDR1 is SGHAT, CDR2 FQDESV, per germline (reference sequence). Trimming shortened V by 2 bases and J by 11 bases, and 10 bases separated the two germline ends. This CDR3 comprises 13 residues. As DNA, the CDR3 is TGTGCCAGCAGCTTATGGGGGGTAGACGTCCTGACTTTC. Amino acids: CASSLWGVDVLTF.

J is TRBJ2-5 and V is TRBV30; 9 bases align to TRBD1. CDR1 and CDR2 from the germline V gene are GTSNPN and SVGIG (reference sequence). The CDR3 totals 15 residues. J lost 4 bases, V lost 2 bases, and 8 bases had no gene match. CDR3 sequence (DNA): TGTGCCTGGAGTTCTCCCGGGACAGGGAGAGAGACCCAGTACTTC. Its translation: CAWSSPGTGRETQYF. The entire variable domain, with the rest obtained from reference TRBV30 and TRBJ2-5, is as follows: SQTIHQWPATLVQPVGSPLSLECTVEGTSNPNLYWYRQAAGRGLQLLFYSVGIGQISSEVPQNLSASRPQDRQFILSSKKLLLSDSGFYLCAWSSPGTGRETQYFGPGTRLLVL.

The gene calls are TRBV21-1 and TRBJ2-5; the D call in the table, TRBD2, was not verified against the DNA. TRBV21-1 is given as a pseudogene. This CDR3 has 16 amino acids. The CDR3: CASTTGLAGLQETQYF. DNA for the CDR3: TGTGCCAGCACCACGGGACTAGCGGGGCTTCAAGAGACCCAGTACTTC.

For this clone: The sample carries other DNA sequences with the same CDR3. The chain is built from TRBV11-2 and TRBJ1-1; D is ambiguous. The length of the CDR3 is 13 residues. Trimming removed 5 bases at V and 5 bases at J, with 12 bases between. Germline V gives CDR1 SGHAT, CDR2 FQNNGV. CDR3 coding DNA: TGTGCCAGCAGCACAAGTGGATATACTGAAGCTTTCTTT. Translating gives CASSTSGYTEAFF.

The rearrangement joins TRBV5-4 to TRBJ2-5, with no clear D. V was clipped by 5 bases and J by 4 bases, with 15 bases between them. Germline CDR1 SGHNT, CDR2 YYREEE (reference sequence). The CDR3 length is 14 residues. Here the CDR3 DNA reads TGTGCCAGCAGGCTTGACGGCGGTTCAGAGACCCAGTACTTC. It translates to CASRLDGGSETQYF.

The V and J genes are TRBV11-2 and TRBJ1-1; no reliable D call. V was pared by 1 base and J by 4 bases, with 4 bases between. The germline CDR1 and CDR2 sequences are SGHAT and FQNNGV. The CDR3 is 12 amino acids. This CDR3 is CASSLVGTEAFF. The CDR3 coding sequence is TGTGCCAGCAGCTTAGTGGGCACTGAAGCTTTCTTT.

The V call is TRBV19, the J call TRBJ1-1; the D gene is possibly TRBD1 (5 bases). V dropped 9 bases and J dropped 6 bases, with 17 bases sitting between them. This CDR3 region has 13 residues. Germline CDR1 reads LNHDA; CDR2 reads SQIVND (reference sequence). The DNA for the CDR3 is TGTGCCAGCCGTCTCGGGACGCGGGCTGAAGCTTTCTTT. The encoded protein is CASRLGTRAEAFF.

The chain carries TRBV4-1 and TRBJ1-1, with D possibly TRBD1 on 6 matching bases. V lost 1 base, J lost 3 bases, and 9 bases lay in between. Germline V gene lookup returns CDR1 MGHRA and CDR2 YSYEKL. The CDR3 has 14 amino acids. CDR3 DNA sequence: TGCGCCAGCAGCCAAGCGGGGGCGGACACTGAAGCTTTCTTT. It codes for CASSQAGADTEAFF.

This clone was seen only once. V gene TRBV5-1 combines with J gene TRBJ1-6; TRBD1 matches at 8 bases. Trimming cost V 4 bases and J 8 bases; bases outside gene matches: 5. The CDR3 extends over 14 amino acids. The V gene's germline CDR1 is SGHRS and CDR2 YFSETQ. The DNA of the CDR3 is TGCGCCAGCAGCGCCGGACAGGGTTATTCACCCCTCCACTTT. Its protein is CASSAGQGYSPLHF.

This chain joins TRBV5-6 and TRBJ1-2; the D is unclear. This CDR3 has 13 amino acids. The ends were cut back, 4 bases at V and 4 bases at J, with 11 bases in the middle. Per germline, CDR1 SGHDT and CDR2 YYEEEE. CDR3 bases: TGTGCCAGCAGCCCGACGGACTCCTATGGCTACACCTTC. It encodes CASSPTDSYGYTF.

The rearrangement uses TRBV28 and TRBJ2-7; D is perhaps TRBD1 or TRBD2 (5 bases each). V was trimmed by 8 bases and J by 0 bases, leaving 17 bases between them. The CDR3 has 15 residues. The germline V gene encodes CDR1 MDHEN and CDR2 SYDVKM. As DNA, the CDR3 is TGTGCCAGCCACACCGGGACCTACGCCTCCTACGAGCAGTACTTC. Translation: CASHTGTYASYEQYF.

This chain joins TRBV15 and TRBJ1-2, with 8 bases aligning to TRBD1. The CDR3 totals 16 residues. The germline CDR1 and CDR2 sequences are LNHNV and YYDKDF (reference sequence). V dropped 5 bases and J dropped 4; count of bases not matched to a gene: 12. In nucleotides, the CDR3 is TGTGCCACCAGCTCAGCAGGGCAGGGGGCGACCTATGGCTACACCTTC. It encodes CATSSAGQGATYGYTF.

In its sample, this clone was seen once. V and J are TRBV18 and TRBJ2-1, with 9 nucleotides matching TRBD2. The germline gives CDR1 KGHSH, CDR2 LQKENI. The CDR3 loop spans 16 amino acids. The J segment lost 4 bases and the V segment lost 3 bases, leaving 7 bases of the junction unmatched. This CDR3 is CASSPGGLAGYNEQFF. The CDR3 nucleotides are TGTGCCAGCTCACCGGGCGGGCTAGCGGGATACAATGAGCAGTTCTTC.

This chain joins TRBV9 and TRBJ2-2, with 9 bases lining up with TRBD1. Germline V lookup: CDR1 SGDLS, CDR2 YYNGEE. V was clipped by 4 bases and J by 3 bases; unmatched bases: 4. The CDR3 covers 15 residues. The CDR3 loop is CASSTGQGYTGELFF. CDR3 coding DNA: TGTGCCAGCAGCACGGGACAGGGATACACCGGGGAGCTGTTTTTT.